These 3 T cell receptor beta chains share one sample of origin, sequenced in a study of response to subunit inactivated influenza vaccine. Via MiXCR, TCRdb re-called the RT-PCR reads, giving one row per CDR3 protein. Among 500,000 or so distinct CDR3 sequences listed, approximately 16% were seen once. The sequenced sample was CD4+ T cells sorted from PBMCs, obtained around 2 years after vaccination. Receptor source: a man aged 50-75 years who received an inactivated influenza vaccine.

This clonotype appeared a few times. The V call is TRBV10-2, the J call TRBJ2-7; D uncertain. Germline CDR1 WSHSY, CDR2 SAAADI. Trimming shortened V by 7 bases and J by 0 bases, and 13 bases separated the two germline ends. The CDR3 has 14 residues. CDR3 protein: CASTLSPSSYEQYF. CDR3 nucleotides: TGCGCCAGCACCCTCAGTCCCAGCTCCTACGAGCAGTACTTC.

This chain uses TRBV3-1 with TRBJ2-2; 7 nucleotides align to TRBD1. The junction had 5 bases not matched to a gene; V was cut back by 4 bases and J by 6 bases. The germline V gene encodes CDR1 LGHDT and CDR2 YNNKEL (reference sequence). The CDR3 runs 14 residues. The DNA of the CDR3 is TGTGCCAGCAGCCCCTTGACAGGGCCCGGGGAGCTGTTTTTT. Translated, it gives CASSPLTGPGELFF. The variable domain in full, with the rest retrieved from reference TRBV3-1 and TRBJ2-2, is DTAVSQTPKYLVTQMGNDKSIKCEQNLGHDTMYWYKQDSKKFLKIMFSYNNKELIINETVPNRFSPKSPDKAHLNLHINSLELGDSAVYFCASSPLTGPGELFFGEGSRLTVL.

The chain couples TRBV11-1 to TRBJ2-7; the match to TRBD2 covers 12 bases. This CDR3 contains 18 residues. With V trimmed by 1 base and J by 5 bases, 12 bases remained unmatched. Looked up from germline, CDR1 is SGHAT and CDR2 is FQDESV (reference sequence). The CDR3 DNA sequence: TGTGCCAGCAGCTTAGAAAGACTAGCGGGGGCCCGCCGGAACGAGCAGTACTTC. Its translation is CASSLERLAGARRNEQYF.